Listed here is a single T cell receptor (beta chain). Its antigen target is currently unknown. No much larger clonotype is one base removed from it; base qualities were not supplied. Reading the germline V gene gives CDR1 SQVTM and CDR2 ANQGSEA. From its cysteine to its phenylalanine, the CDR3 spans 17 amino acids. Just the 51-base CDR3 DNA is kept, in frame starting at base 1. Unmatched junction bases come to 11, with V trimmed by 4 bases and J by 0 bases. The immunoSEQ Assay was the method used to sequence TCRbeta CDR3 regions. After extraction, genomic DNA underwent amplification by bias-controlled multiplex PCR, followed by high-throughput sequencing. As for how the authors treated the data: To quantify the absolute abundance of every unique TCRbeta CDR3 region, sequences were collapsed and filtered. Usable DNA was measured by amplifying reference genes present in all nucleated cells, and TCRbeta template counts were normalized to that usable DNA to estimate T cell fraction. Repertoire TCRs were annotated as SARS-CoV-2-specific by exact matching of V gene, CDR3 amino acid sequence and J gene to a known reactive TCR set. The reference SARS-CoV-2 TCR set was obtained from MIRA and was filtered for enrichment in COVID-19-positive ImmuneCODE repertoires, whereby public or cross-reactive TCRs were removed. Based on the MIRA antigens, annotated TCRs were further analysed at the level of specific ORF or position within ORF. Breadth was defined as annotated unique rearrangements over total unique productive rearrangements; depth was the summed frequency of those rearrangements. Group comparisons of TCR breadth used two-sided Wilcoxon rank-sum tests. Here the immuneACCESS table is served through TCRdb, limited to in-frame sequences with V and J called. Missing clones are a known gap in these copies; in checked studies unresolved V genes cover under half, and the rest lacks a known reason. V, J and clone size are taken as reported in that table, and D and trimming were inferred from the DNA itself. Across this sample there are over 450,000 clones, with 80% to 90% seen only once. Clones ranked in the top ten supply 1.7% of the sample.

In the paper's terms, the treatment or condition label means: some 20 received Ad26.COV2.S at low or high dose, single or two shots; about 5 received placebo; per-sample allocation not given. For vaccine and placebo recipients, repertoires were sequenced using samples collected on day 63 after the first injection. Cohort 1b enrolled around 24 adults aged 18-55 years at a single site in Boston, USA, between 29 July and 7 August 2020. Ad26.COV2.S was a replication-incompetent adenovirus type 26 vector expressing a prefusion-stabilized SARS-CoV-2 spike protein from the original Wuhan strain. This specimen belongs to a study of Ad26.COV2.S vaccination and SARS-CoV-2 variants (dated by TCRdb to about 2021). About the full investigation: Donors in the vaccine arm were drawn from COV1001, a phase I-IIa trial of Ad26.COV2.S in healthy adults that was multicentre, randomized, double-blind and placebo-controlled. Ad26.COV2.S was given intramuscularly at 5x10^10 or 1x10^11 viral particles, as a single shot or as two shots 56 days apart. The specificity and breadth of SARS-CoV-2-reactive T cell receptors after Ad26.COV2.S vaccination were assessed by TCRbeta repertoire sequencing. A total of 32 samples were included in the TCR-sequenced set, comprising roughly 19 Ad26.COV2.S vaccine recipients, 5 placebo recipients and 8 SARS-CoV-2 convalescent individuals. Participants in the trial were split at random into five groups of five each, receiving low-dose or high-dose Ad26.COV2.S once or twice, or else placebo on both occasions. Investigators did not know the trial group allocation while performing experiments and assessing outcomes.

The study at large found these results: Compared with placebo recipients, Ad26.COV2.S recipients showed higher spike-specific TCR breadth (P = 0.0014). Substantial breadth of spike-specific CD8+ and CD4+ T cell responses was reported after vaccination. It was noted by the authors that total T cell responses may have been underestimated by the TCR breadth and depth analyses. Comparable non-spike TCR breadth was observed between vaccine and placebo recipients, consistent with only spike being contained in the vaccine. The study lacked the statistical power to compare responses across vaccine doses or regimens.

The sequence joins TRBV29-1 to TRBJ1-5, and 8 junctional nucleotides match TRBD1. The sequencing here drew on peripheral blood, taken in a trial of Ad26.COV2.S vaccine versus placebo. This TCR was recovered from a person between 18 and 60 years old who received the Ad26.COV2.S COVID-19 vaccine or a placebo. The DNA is TGCAGCGTTGCCTCCGGGACAGGACCTTATAGCAATCAGCCCCAGCATTTT. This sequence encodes CSVASGTGPYSNQPQHF.